Below are 22 T cell receptor beta chains sequenced from a single sample in a study of tumor-infiltrating lymphocytes in primary liver carcinoma. The study co-extracted DNA and RNA from 20-30 mg of unsorted bulk tissue. Synthesis of TCR beta cDNA was carried out from 500 ng total RNA with a constant-region primer. Sequencing libraries for TCR beta derived from three nested multiplex PCR rounds that used slightly modified ARM-PCR. TRBV1-TRBV30 forward primers and a C-beta reverse primer were used in the first two PCR rounds, which each ran for approximately 11 cycles. TCRdb ran MiXCR on the multiplex PCR reads and lists one entry per CDR3 protein. In the table there are 45,000 to 55,000 distinct CDR3 sequences, about three quarters of which are singletons. The sequencing input was liver tumor tissue from sampling region 2. Noted subset: tumor region T2, inferior pole. The receptors originated from a man aged 40-50 years with primary liver carcinoma and hepatitis B virus infection.

On this clonotype itself: Because the CDR3 is missing its conserved closing phenylalanine or tryptophan, this is likely a read error. The CDR3 sequence is CASSPQGDTQYS. Written as DNA, the CDR3 is TGTGCCAGCAGCCCGCAGGGAGATACGCAGTATTCT. The V call is TRBV12-3 or TRBV12-4, the J call TRBJ2-3, with a weak D call TRBD1 (5 bases). V lost 6 bases, J lost 5 bases, and 9 bases lay in between. This CDR3 has 12 residues.

In the case of this clonotype: The conserved phenylalanine or tryptophan is not found at the CDR3 terminus, so this likely reflects a read error. The CDR3 is CASSSRQGSYNEQFL. The CDR3, as DNA: TGCGCCAGCAGCTCCAGACAGGGATCCTACAATGAGCAGTTCCTC. This chain links TRBV5-1 with TRBJ2-1; 7 nucleotides match TRBD1. CDR1 SGHRS and CDR2 YFSETQ come from the germline V gene. The CDR3 spans 15 residues. Losses at the gene ends were 3 bases for V and 1 base for J; bases not matched to a gene: 4.

About this clonotype: One base away lies a much larger clone, so this may be a sequencing read error. The chain recombines TRBV30 with TRBJ2-1; D not resolved. The germline V gene encodes CDR1 GTSNPN and CDR2 SVGIG (reference sequence). This CDR3 is built from 12 residues. Trimming removed 2 bases from V and 5 bases from J, with 7 bases in between. For the CDR3, the DNA is TGTGCCTGGAGTCCTCGGGACAATGAGCAGTTCTTC. Encoded protein: CAWSPRDNEQFF.

There are many counts of this clonotype. This sequence joins TRBV5-1 and TRBJ2-7; 8 bases fit TRBD2. The junction had 4 bases not matched to a gene; V was cut back by 0 bases and J by 5 bases. The CDR3 is 14 amino acids. The germline V gene encodes CDR1 SGHRS and CDR2 YFSETQ. The CDR3 sequence: CASSLAGGMDEQYF. The CDR3 bases are TGCGCCAGCAGCTTGGCGGGAGGGATGGACGAGCAGTACTTC.

This sequence joins TRBV11-2 and TRBJ2-7, with 7 bases identical to TRBD1. CDR3 size: 15 residues. Germline assignment: CDR1 SGHAT and CDR2 FQNNGV. V shed 8 bases, J shed 4 bases, and the junction held 14 bases outside the gene matches. CDR3 sequence: CASGPTGARRYEQYF. The CDR3 nucleotides are TGTGCCAGCGGCCCTACAGGGGCCCGGAGGTACGAGCAGTACTTC.

About this clonotype itself: Possible read error: a much larger clone is one base away. J is TRBJ1-4 and V is TRBV7-9, with D possibly matching TRBD1 (5 bases). Germline lookup yields CDR1 SEHNR and CDR2 FQNEAQ (reference sequence). The CDR3 is 14 amino acids. CDR3 in DNA: TGTGCCAGCTGCTTCTCGGGCCGGGGGGAAAAACTGTTTTTT. It specifies CASCFSGRGEKLFF.

With regard to this clonotype: Compared with germline, one end of the junction differs, possibly owing to a read error. The chain has TRBV11-2 and TRBJ2-2; TRBD2 matches at 7 bases. The CDR3 runs 17 residues. Germline V lookup: CDR1 SGHAT, CDR2 FQNNGV. This chain's CDR3 is CANSSLMGGRATGELFF. CDR3 in DNA: TGTGCCAACAGCTCTTTAATGGGTGGGAGGGCCACCGGGGAGCTGTTTTTT.

This clonotype was seen at least ten times. The V call is TRBV30, the J call TRBJ2-2; tentative D call: TRBD2 (5 bases). V was shortened by 0 bases and J by 1 base, with 12 bases between the two germline ends. CDR3 size: 16 residues. The germline V gene has CDR1 GTSNPN and CDR2 SVGIG (reference sequence). The DNA for the CDR3 is TGTGCCTGGAGTGTCGGAGGAAGTCGGAACACCGGGGAGCTGTTTTTT. Translated, it gives CAWSVGGSRNTGELFF.

On this clonotype itself: This CDR3 fails to terminate in the conserved phenylalanine or tryptophan, so it likely reflects a read error. The DNA is left out, because the CDR3 cannot be placed on it with certainty; the CDR3 is given as TCRdb lists it. V is TRBV4-2 and J is TRBJ2-3; the table gives TRBD2 as D, unverified against the DNA. Germline CDR1 is LGHNA and CDR2 is YNFKEQ. The CDR3 numbers 17 amino acids, ends counted. CDR3 amino acids: CASSQDEGAGGVDTQFL.

This clonotype was seen repeatedly, ten times or more. The CDR3 sequence is CASGYPESGELFF. The CDR3 DNA is TGTGCTAGTGGTTACCCCGAGTCCGGGGAGCTGTTTTTT. The chain links TRBV12-5 to TRBJ2-2; D is undetermined. CDR3 length: 13 residues. The V gene lost 4 bases and the J gene lost 6 bases, with 9 bases spanning the gap. Germline values: CDR1 LGHNT, CDR2 FRNRAP.

In the case of this clonotype: A junction boundary mismatches the germline segment, possibly from a read error. The rearrangement links TRBV5-4 to TRBJ2-3; 7 nucleotides align to TRBD1. CDR3 length: 15 residues. Germline V gene sequence: CDR1 SGHNT, CDR2 YYREEE (reference sequence). The CDR3 DNA is TGTGCCAGCAGCATAGGGGGCGGCTCAGCGAATACGCCGTATTTT. It specifies CASSIGGGSANTPYF.

Ten or more counts support this clonotype. V is TRBV13 and J is TRBJ2-1; the match to TRBD2 covers 7 bases. This CDR3 comprises 15 residues. With 5 bases clipped from V and 2 bases from J, the junction kept 6 bases outside the gene matches. CDR1 and CDR2 from the germline V gene are PRHDT and FYEKMQ (reference sequence). CDR3 coding DNA: TGTGCCAGCAGCAAGCCTAGCGGCGCCTACAATGAGCAGTTCTTC. It is translated as CASSKPSGAYNEQFF.

Note on this clonotype: One junction end disagrees with the germline gene, perhaps due to a read error. The J gene is TRBJ2-3, the V gene TRBV4-1, with no clear D. CDR3 length: 15 residues. Germline CDR1 MGHRA, CDR2 YSYEKL. For the CDR3, the DNA is TGCACCAGCAGCCAAGTCTCGGGCATCACAGATACGCAGTATTTT. Protein sequence: CTSSQVSGITDTQYF.

In the case of this clonotype: The CDR3 carries no conserved terminal phenylalanine or tryptophan, so it likely arises from a read error. The DNA is left out, because the CDR3 cannot be placed on it with certainty; the CDR3 is given as TCRdb lists it. The chain recombines TRBV11-2 with TRBJ1-4; TRBD1 is taken as the D call from the table, unchecked against the DNA. The CDR3 adds up to 14 amino acids, both ends counted. CDR1 is SGHAT and CDR2 is FQNNGV in the germline V gene. The chain's CDR3 is CASSLEVGDEKVFL.

With regard to this clonotype: A clone one base away is much larger, so this may be a read error. V gene TRBV5-1 combines with J gene TRBJ2-3; the D is unclear. The V end lost 5 bases, the J end lost 6 bases, and 19 bases lay between the germline ends. The CDR3 sequence is 15 residues long. Germline-derived CDR1 and CDR2 are SGHRS and YFSETQ. This CDR3 is CASSQTPAVLDTQYF. Here the CDR3 DNA reads TGCGCCAGCAGTCAGACCCCTGCTGTGTTGGATACGCAGTATTTT.

Details on this clonotype: The germline gene is not matched at one end of the junction; a read error may be the cause. In DNA form, the CDR3 reads TGCAACGTTGATGATCGGCAAGGGGCGGAGATCCAGTACTTC. Translation: CNVDDRQGAEIQYF. The V call is TRBV29-1, the J call TRBJ2-5; TRBD1 might be the D (5 bases). Looked up from germline, CDR1 is SQVTM and CDR2 is ANQGSEA. The CDR3 spans 14 residues.

A note on this clonotype: The germline gene is not matched at one end of the junction; a read error may be the cause. This chain connects TRBV5-5 to TRBJ2-5; tentatively, D is TRBD2 (5 bases). Germline CDR1 reads SGHKS; CDR2 reads YYEKEE (reference sequence). The length of the CDR3 is 17 residues. CDR3 sequence: CTSSLVLARGYQETQYF. The CDR3 region has the DNA TGTACCAGCAGCTTGGTGCTGGCAAGAGGGTACCAAGAGACCCAGTACTTC.

The chain uses TRBV11-1 and TRBJ2-5; D is possibly TRBD1 (6 bases). CDR3 size: 16 residues. Germline V gene sequence: CDR1 SGHAT, CDR2 FQDESV (reference sequence). With 1 base removed from V and 7 bases from J, the gap between germline ends came to 19 bases. CDR3 sequence reads: CASSLVKGGQLRTQYF. The CDR3 DNA sequence: TGTGCCAGCAGCTTAGTAAAAGGCGGACAGCTCCGGACCCAGTACTTC.

CDR3 DNA: TGTGCCAGCAGTTTAGATCTGCGGAGTTGGAATACGCAGTATTTT. It yields the protein CASSLDLRSWNTQYF. The chain links TRBV12-3 or TRBV12-4 to TRBJ2-3; no reliable D call. V shed 1 base and J shed 7 bases, with 15 bases lying between them. This CDR3 has 15 amino acids.

On this clonotype: A much larger clonotype is one base distant, so this may be a read error. This chain connects TRBV19 to TRBJ2-7; D is possibly TRBD2 (5 bases). Germline assignment: CDR1 LNHDA and CDR2 SQIVND (reference sequence). The CDR3 sequence is 13 residues long. As DNA, the CDR3 is TGTGTCAGTAGTGGTCGGCGGGCCTACGAGCAGTACTTC. Protein product: CVSSGRRAYEQYF.

On this clonotype itself: An end of the junction differs from the germline gene, which may be a read error. This CDR3 reads CASSRWTYSGGSSYNEEFF. DNA for the CDR3: TGCGCCAGCAGCCGATGGACCTATAGCGGGGGGAGCTCCTACAATGAGGAGTTCTTC. The chain is built from TRBV4-1 and TRBJ2-1; 10 bases align to TRBD2. The CDR3 has 19 amino acids. CDR1 and CDR2 from the germline V gene are MGHRA and YSYEKL.

The chain couples TRBV13 to TRBJ1-5, with D tentatively TRBD1 (7 bases). Matching the DNA end better, TRBJ2-3 makes the J call doubtful. Germline V gene lookup returns CDR1 PRHDT and CDR2 FYEKMQ (reference sequence). The CDR3 runs to 16 residues. This chain's CDR3 is CASSLRGQEGERPQYF. DNA of the CDR3: TGTGCCAGCAGCTTAAGAGGACAGGAGGGCGAAAGGCCCCAGTATTTT.